The clone carrying this TCR beta chain was counted a single time. Its target is not known. CDR3 length: 15 amino acids. CDR1 and CDR2 (germline): SGDLS, YYNGEE. V gave up 4 bases and J gave up 3 bases; unmatched junction bases: 10. The data were taken from a study of lymphopenia after photon versus proton radiotherapy. Study-level results: Photon-treated patients lost naive T cells and TCR diversity; proton-treated stayed stable. In patients who died, overall survival fell as post-nadir TCR diversity dropped more.

This table comes from immunoSEQ multiplex PCR, and its TCRdb copy is limited to in-frame clones, with some not included. The sample comprises more than 70,000 clones, 83% of which are singletons, and under 1.5% rests with the top ten. The genes are TRBV9 and TRBJ2-7; 7 bases are shared with TRBD1. This TCR was sampled from a man in his 60s with pancreatic cancer. Sequencing was performed on peripheral blood, taken from a patient treated with proton-based radiotherapy. The CDR3 sequence is CASSPSTGTVYEQYF. CDR3 nucleotides: TGTGCCAGCAGCCCCTCAACCGGGACAGTCTACGAGCAGTACTTC.